This T cell receptor beta chain was recovered during a study of T cell changes during pregnancy in multiple sclerosis. TCRdb keeps only in-frame clones here, not all; method: immunoSEQ multiplex PCR. This repertoire shows approximately 130,000 clones, roughly 96% found once; its top ten account for 0.44%. Trimming shortened V by 4 bases and J by 8 bases, and 24 bases separated the two germline ends. The CDR3 runs to 17 residues. Germline lookup yields CDR1 LNHNV and CDR2 YYDKDF (reference sequence). J is TRBJ2-1 and V is TRBV15; weak D call: TRBD2 (6 bases). This TCR was recovered from a female donor with multiple sclerosis, enrolled in a pregnancy study. Here the sequenced sample was peripheral blood, taken after pregnancy. CDR3 in DNA: TGTGCCACCAGCAAGGTCAGGGCGCGGGATTTTGTTGATGAGCAGTTCTTC. Translation gives CATSKVRARDFVDEQFF.